The 8 T cell receptor beta chains given below trace back to one sample, sequenced in a study of blood T cell repertoires in COVID-19. Produced via immunoSEQ multiplex PCR; TCRdb's table is partial and in-frame only. The sample contains some 190,000 clones, approximately 85% of which appear only once. Material: peripheral blood. The receptors originated from a human donor with active or convalescent COVID-19. The donor label of this sample is uncertain.

The chain joins TRBV24-1 to TRBJ2-3, with 8 bases that match TRBD2. The ends lost 3 bases at V and 1 base at J; junction bases unmatched: 2. The germline gives CDR1 KGHDR, CDR2 SFDVKD. CDR3 length: 15 residues. The CDR3 DNA follows: TGTGCCACCAGTGATGATAGCGGGGGCACAGATACGCAGTATTTT. This encodes CATSDDSGGTDTQYF.

The chain couples TRBV19 to TRBJ2-7; 7 nucleotides agree with TRBD1. This CDR3 is built from 15 residues. V lost 3 bases, J lost 2 bases, and 7 bases stayed unmatched. Germline CDR1 reads LNHDA; CDR2 reads SQIVND (reference sequence). CDR3 DNA: TGTGCCAGTAGTATTTCCGGGACAGTTACCTACGAGCAGTACTTC. It translates to CASSISGTVTYEQYF.

The V gene is TRBV6-5, the J gene TRBJ2-1, with a possible D match to TRBD2 (6 bases). This CDR3 region has 15 residues. The V gene's germline CDR1 is MNHEY and CDR2 SVGAGI. V was clipped by 7 bases and J by 4 bases, with 17 bases between them. Written as DNA, the CDR3 is TGTGCCAGCACAACCTCAGAAGCGGGTTACAATGAGCAGTTCTTC. Translated: CASTTSEAGYNEQFF.

The chain has TRBV11-2 and TRBJ2-3; 7 bases are a match to TRBD1. The junction had 18 bases not matched to a gene; V was cut back by 4 bases and J by 2 bases. Germline CDR1 is SGHAT and CDR2 is FQNNGV. This CDR3 contains 19 residues. CDR3 residues: CASSSRLTGTANFTDTQYF. CDR3 in DNA: TGTGCCAGCAGCTCCCGACTAACCGGGACAGCCAATTTCACAGATACGCAGTATTTT.

This clone was observed a handful of times. This chain connects TRBV2 to TRBJ2-3; no clear D. The CDR3 length is 11 residues. Trimming stripped 7 bases from V and 6 bases from J, with 8 bases between. Germline lookup yields CDR1 SNHLY and CDR2 FYNNEI. CDR3: CASNMADTQYF. For the CDR3, the DNA is TGTGCCAGCAACATGGCTGATACGCAGTATTTT.

This clone was seen a few times. This sequence joins TRBV7-9 and TRBJ2-5, with TRBD1 identical over 10 bases. Germline CDR1 and CDR2: SEHNR and FQNEAQ (reference sequence). There are 15 residues in the CDR3. V trimming: 5 bases; J trimming: 1 base; junction bases outside the gene matches: 4. CDR3 DNA sequence: TGTGCCAGCAGCGCCGGGACAGGGGTCCAAGAGACCCAGTACTTC. Its protein is CASSAGTGVQETQYF. The whole variable domain, filled in from reference TRBV7-9 and TRBJ2-5, reads DTGVSQNPRHKITKRGQNVTFRCDPISEHNRLYWYRQTLGQGPEFLTYFQNEAQLEKSRLLSDRFSAERPKGSFSTLEIQRTEQGDSAMYLCASSAGTGVQETQYFGPGTRLLVL.

The chain couples TRBV29-1 to TRBJ1-2; 10 bases fit TRBD1. The trim removed 5 bases at V and 4 bases at J, leaving 13 bases unmatched. Germline assignment: CDR1 SQVTM and CDR2 ANQGSEA. The CDR3 has 16 amino acids. CDR3 loop: CSVQRTGTGAGYGYTF. CDR3 DNA: TGCAGCGTTCAACGGACCGGGACAGGGGCGGGCTATGGCTACACCTTC. Using reference TRBV29-1 and TRBJ1-2 for the parts outside the CDR3, the full variable domain is SAVISQKPSRDICQRGTSLTIQCQVDSQVTMMFWYRQQPGQSLTLIATANQGSEATYESGFVIDKFPISRPNLTFSTLTVSNMSPEDSSIYLCSVQRTGTGAGYGYTFGSGTRLTVV.

The V gene is TRBV2, the J gene TRBJ1-4; 11 nucleotides line up with TRBD1. The CDR3 runs to 15 residues. Germline loops: CDR1 SNHLY, CDR2 FYNNEI. V trimming: 5 bases; J trimming: 6 bases; junction bases outside the gene matches: 5. The CDR3 nucleotides are TGTGCCAGCAGTACGGACAGGGGGCGCCATGAAAAACTGTTTTTT. It yields the protein CASSTDRGRHEKLFF.